What follows describes a single TCR beta chain. Source study methods: Reference gene primer amplification gave estimated nucleated cell counts. Using immunoSEQ multiplex PCR, the repertoire was profiled, and TCRdb retains in-frame clones only, with some absent. Clonal size and the V and J genes are those of that table, whereas D and trimming came from the DNA. The sample has hundreds of thousands of clones, over 75% seen once. The data stem from a study of blood T cell repertoires in COVID-19. The CDR3 totals 13 residues. Looked up from germline, CDR1 is LNHDA and CDR2 is SQIVND (reference sequence). Deletions cut 1 base from V and 3 bases from J, with 6 bases between.

This chain connects TRBV19 to TRBJ1-2; D ambiguous. The sequencing input was peripheral blood. The clonotype comes from a woman in her twenties or thirties with acute or convalescent COVID-19. This CDR3 reads CASSIGLDYGYTF. The CDR3 nucleotides are TGTGCCAGTAGTATAGGATTAGACTATGGCTACACCTTC.